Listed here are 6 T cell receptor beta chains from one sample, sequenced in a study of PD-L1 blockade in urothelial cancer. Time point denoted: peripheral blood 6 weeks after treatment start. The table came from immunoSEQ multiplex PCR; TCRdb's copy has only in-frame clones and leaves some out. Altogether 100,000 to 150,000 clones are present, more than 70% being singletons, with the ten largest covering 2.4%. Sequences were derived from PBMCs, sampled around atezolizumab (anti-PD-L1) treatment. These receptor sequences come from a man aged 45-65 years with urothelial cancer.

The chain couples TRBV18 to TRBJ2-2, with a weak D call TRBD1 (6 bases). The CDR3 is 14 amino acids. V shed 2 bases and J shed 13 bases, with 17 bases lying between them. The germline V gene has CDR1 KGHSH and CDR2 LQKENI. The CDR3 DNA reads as TGTGCCAGCTCACCAAGACAGGACTTGGCGGCGCTGTTTTTT. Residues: CASSPRQDLAALFF.

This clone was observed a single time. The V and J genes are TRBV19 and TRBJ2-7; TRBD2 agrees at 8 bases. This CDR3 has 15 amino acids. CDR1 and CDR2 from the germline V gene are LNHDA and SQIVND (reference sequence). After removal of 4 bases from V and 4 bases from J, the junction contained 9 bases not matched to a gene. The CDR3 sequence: CASSTKLAASYEQYF. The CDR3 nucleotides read TGTGCCAGTAGTACGAAACTAGCGGCAAGTTACGAGCAGTACTTC.

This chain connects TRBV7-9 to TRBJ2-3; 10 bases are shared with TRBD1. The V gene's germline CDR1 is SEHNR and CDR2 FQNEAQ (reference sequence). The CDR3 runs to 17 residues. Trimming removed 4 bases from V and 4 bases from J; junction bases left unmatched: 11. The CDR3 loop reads CASSSLLGQGRADTQYF. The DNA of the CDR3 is TGTGCCAGCAGCTCCCTTTTGGGACAGGGGAGGGCAGATACGCAGTATTTT.

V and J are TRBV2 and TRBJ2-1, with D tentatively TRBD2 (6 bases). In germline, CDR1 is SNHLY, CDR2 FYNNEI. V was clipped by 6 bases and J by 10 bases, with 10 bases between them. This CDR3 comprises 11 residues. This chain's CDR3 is CASRLALEQFF. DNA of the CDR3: TGTGCCAGCAGACTAGCCCTCGAGCAGTTCTTC.

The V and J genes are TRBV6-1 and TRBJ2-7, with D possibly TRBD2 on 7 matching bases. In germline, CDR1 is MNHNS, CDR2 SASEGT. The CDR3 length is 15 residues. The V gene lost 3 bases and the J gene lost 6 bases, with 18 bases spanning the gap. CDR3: CASSDRGAYLREQYF. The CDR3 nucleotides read TGTGCCAGCAGTGACCGGGGGGCCTACCTGCGCGAGCAGTACTTC.

The CDR3 protein is CASSEEALATPLSYEQYF. The CDR3 DNA sequence: TGTGCCAGCAGTGAAGAAGCTCTTGCGACTCCCCTCTCCTACGAGCAGTACTTC. The J gene is TRBJ2-7, the V gene TRBV6-1; D is unclear. The CDR3 consists of 18 residues. Trimming shortened V by 1 base and J by 0 bases, and 19 bases separated the two germline ends. Per the germline V gene, CDR1 is MNHNS and CDR2 is SASEGT.